This T cell receptor (beta chain) is from a study of cytotoxic CD8 clonotypes in ibrutinib-treated CLL. About the study: Among the patients, fewer than twelve presented as relapsed/refractory and 15 as treatment-naive; 17 to 18 showed unmutated IGHV. After treatment lasting a median about twelve months, range 6 to 36, response samples were collected. The study's findings and limits: Rare overall, public clonotypes shrank or held steady under therapy.

The CDR3 is 15 residues long. Germline V gives CDR1 SGHAT, CDR2 FQNNGV. V dropped 1 base and J dropped 1 base, with 10 bases sitting between them. Libraries of TCR beta were made from around 2.1 micrograms of genomic DNA that came from cryopreserved PBMCs. Notes on this clone: Its specificity is unknown.

Profiled with immunoSEQ multiplex PCR; TCRdb holds only in-frame clones, not every one. Of 110,000 or so clones in the sample, under 70% were seen once. This receptor was identified in a human donor with chronic lymphocytic leukemia. This rearrangement joins TRBV11-2 to TRBJ2-5; tentative D call: TRBD2 (5 bases). Sequencing used PBMCs, obtained after 24 months of ibrutinib treatment. The CDR3 region is CASSLGTGIQETQYF. The CDR3 coding sequence is TGTGCCAGCAGCTTAGGGACGGGGATCCAAGAGACCCAGTACTTC. Based on the CDR3 plus reference TRBV11-2 and TRBJ2-5, the full variable domain is EAGVAQSPRYKIIEKRQSVAFWCNPISGHATLYWYQQILGQGPKLLIQFQNNGVVDDSQLPKDRFSAERLKGVDSTLKIQPAKLEDSAVYLCASSLGTGIQETQYFGPGTRLLVL.